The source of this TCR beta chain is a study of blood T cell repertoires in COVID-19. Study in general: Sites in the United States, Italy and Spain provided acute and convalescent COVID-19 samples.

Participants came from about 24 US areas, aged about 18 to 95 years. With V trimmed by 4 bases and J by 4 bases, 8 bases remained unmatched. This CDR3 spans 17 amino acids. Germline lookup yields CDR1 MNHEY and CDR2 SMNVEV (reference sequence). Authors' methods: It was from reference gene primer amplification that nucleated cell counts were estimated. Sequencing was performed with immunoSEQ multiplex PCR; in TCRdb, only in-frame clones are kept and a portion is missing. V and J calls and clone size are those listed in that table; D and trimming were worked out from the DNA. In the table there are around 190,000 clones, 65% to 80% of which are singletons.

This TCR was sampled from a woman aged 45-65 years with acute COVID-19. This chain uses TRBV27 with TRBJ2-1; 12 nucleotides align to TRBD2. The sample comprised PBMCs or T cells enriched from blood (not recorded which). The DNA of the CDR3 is TGTGCCAGCAGTTCCACGCTAGCGGGGGGGACATACAATGAGCAGTTCTTC. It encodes CASSSTLAGGTYNEQFF.